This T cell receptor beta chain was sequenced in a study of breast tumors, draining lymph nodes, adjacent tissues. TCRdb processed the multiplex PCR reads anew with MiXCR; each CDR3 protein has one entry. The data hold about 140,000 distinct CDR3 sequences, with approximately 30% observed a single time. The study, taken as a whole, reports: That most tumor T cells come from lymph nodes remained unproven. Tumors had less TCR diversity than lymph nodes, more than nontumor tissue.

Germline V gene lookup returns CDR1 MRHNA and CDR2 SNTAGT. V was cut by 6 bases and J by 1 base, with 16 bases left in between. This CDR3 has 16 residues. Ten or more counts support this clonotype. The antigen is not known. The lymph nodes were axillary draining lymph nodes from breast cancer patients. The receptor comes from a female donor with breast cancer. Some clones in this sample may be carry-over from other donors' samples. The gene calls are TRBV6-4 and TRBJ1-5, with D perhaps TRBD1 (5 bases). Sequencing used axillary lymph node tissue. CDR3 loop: CASSPGPLGSNQPQHF. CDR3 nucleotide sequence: TGTGCCAGCAGCCCGGGACCCTTGGGAAGCAATCAGCCCCAGCATTTT.